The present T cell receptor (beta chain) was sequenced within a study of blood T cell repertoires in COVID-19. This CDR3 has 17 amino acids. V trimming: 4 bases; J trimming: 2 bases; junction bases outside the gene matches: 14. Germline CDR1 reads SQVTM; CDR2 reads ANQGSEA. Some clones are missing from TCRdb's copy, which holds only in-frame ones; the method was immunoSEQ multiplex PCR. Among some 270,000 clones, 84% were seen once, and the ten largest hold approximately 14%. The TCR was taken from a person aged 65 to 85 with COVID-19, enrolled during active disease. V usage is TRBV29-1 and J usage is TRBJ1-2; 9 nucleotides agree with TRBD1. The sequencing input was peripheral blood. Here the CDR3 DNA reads TGCAGCGTTGCTGGTGGTACCGGGACAGGGCTCAACTATGGCTACACCTTC. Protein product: CSVAGGTGTGLNYGYTF.